Each of the 12 T cell receptor beta chains below was sequenced from the same sample in a study of CXCR3-negative and CXCR3-positive naive CD8 T cells. No cognate antigen is known for these TCRs. UMI labels and 5' RACE were used to prepare the TRB cDNA libraries. TCRdb reprocessed the 5' RACE reads and keeps a single row for each CDR3 protein, giving no DNA. Its listing shows 140,000 to 150,000 distinct CDR3 sequences. Overall study results and limits: Hydrophobicity of TRB CDR3s was greater in CXCR3-positive naive cells than in CXCR3-negative naive cells.

Sequencing used naive CXCR3+ CD8+ T cells from blood. Stated subset: CD45RO-CCR7+CD27+CD95- naive CD8+ T cells expressing CXCR3 (TNR3+). These receptors originate from a human donor in good health. Some clones in this sample may be carry-over from other donors' samples.

The CDR3 loop is CASSQGQGTYEQYF. The chain joins TRBV4-1 to TRBJ2-7; the TCRdb D gene call, TRBD1, has no DNA to confirm it. The germline CDR1 and CDR2 sequences are MGHRA and YSYEKL. CDR3 length: 14 residues.

This chain uses TRBV7-9 with TRBJ2-7; without DNA, the TCRdb call of TRBD1 cannot be checked. CDR3 length equals 15 residues. Germline values: CDR1 SEHNR, CDR2 FQNEAQ (reference sequence). CDR3 sequence: CASSPPGTGSNEQYF.

The chain combines TRBV7-8 with TRBJ2-7; TCRdb lists TRBD2, though no DNA is available to test this call. The germline gives CDR1 SGHVS, CDR2 FQNEAQ. CDR3 size: 15 residues. CDR3 protein: CASSLGGRPSHEQYF.

J is TRBJ1-2 and V is TRBV29-1. The germline V gene encodes CDR1 SQVTM and CDR2 ANQGSEA. There are 11 residues in the CDR3. Here the CDR3 reads CSAVGNYGYTF.

The chain carries TRBV7-9 and TRBJ2-7; the D call of TRBD1 rests on TCRdb alone, since no DNA is present to check it. This CDR3 contains 12 residues. Germline V gene data show CDR1 as SEHNR and CDR2 as FQNEAQ (reference sequence). The chain's CDR3 is CASSPGTTEQYF.

The chain employs TRBV11-2 and TRBJ2-6. CDR1 is SGHAT and CDR2 is FQNNGV in the germline V gene. CDR3 length equals 12 residues. CDR3 loop: CASNSGANVLTF.

This CDR3 reads CSVFRGSEQYF. The genes are TRBV29-1 and TRBJ2-7; TCRdb designates TRBD1, a call that cannot be tested without DNA. This CDR3 has 11 amino acids. The germline CDR1 and CDR2 sequences are SQVTM and ANQGSEA.

The chain recombines TRBV7-9 with TRBJ2-1; TCRdb's assignment of TRBD2 cannot be checked, as there is no DNA. The CDR3 sequence is 16 residues long. Germline loops: CDR1 SEHNR, CDR2 FQNEAQ (reference sequence). This CDR3 is CASSSPAESSYNEQFF. Using reference TRBV7-9 and TRBJ2-1 for the parts outside the CDR3, the full variable domain is DTGVSQNPRHKITKRGQNVTFRCDPISEHNRLYWYRQTLGQGPEFLTYFQNEAQLEKSRLLSDRFSAERPKGSFSTLEIQRTEQGDSAMYLCASSSPAESSYNEQFFGPGTRLTVL.

V and J are TRBV20-1 and TRBJ1-5; TCRdb returns TRBD1, unconfirmable since there is no DNA. The length of the CDR3 is 13 residues. The germline V gene has CDR1 DFQATT and CDR2 SNEGSKA (reference sequence). CDR3 amino acids: CSARGGWDQPQHF.

V is TRBV20-1 and J is TRBJ2-7; there is no DNA to check the TCRdb D call of TRBD1. The V gene's germline CDR1 is DFQATT and CDR2 SNEGSKA (reference sequence). The CDR3 consists of 14 residues. The CDR3 loop reads CSARDGDRDYEQYF.

The rearrangement joins TRBV29-1 to TRBJ1-4. The CDR3 spans 14 residues. Germline V gene lookup returns CDR1 SQVTM and CDR2 ANQGSEA. CDR3: CSVEDPTRPEKLFF.

The J gene is TRBJ1-1, the V gene TRBV7-2. The germline CDR1 and CDR2 sequences are SGHTA and FQGNSA. This CDR3 is built from 12 residues. The chain's CDR3 is CASSYDLTKAFF.